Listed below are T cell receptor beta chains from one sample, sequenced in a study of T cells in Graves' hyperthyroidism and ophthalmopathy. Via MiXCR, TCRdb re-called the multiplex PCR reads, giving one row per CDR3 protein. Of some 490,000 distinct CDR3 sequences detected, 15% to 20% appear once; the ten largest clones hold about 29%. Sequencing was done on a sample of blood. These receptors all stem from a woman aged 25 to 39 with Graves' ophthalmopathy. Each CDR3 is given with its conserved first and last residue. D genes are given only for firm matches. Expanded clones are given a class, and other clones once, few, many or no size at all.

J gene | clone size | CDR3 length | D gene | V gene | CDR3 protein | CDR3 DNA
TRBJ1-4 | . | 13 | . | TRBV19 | CASSPTKNEKLFF | TGTGCCAGTAGTCCGACCAAAAATGAAAAACTGTTTTTT
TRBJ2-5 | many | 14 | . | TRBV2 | CASNEGSLQETQYF | TGTGCCAGCAACGAGGGGAGCCTCCAAGAGACCCAGTACTTC
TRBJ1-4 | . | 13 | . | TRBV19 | CASRGLWEEKLFF | TGTGCCAGTAGGGGCCTATGGGAAGAAAAACTGTTTTTT
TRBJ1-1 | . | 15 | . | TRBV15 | CATSRADRTSTEAFF | TGTGCCACCAGCAGAGCCGACAGGACTAGCACTGAAGCTTTCTTT
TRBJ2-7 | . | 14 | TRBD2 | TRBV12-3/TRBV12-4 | CASSYSSGMYEQYF | TGTGCCAGCAGTTACTCCAGCGGGATGTACGAGCAGTACTTC
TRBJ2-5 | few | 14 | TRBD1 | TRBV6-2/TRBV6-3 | CASRPVTGLGTQYF | TGTGCCAGCAGACCAGTGACAGGGCTGGGGACCCAGTACTTC
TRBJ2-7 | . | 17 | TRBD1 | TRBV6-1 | CASSQNRDRVGNYEQYF | TGTGCCAGCAGCCAGAACCGAGACAGGGTCGGAAACTACGAGCAGTACTTC
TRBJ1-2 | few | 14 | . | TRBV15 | CATSLGDGNYGYTF | TGTGCCACCAGTTTGGGGGACGGGAACTATGGCTACACCTTC
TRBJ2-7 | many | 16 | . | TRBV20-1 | CSARDPGLRLGYEQYF | TGCAGTGCTAGAGATCCAGGGCTAAGGCTGGGCTACGAGCAGTACTTC
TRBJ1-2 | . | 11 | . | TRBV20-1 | CSHDTNYGYTF | TGCAGCCACGACACCAACTATGGCTACACCTTC
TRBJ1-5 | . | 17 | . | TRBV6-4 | CASSWGREQVANQPQHF | TGTGCCAGCAGTTGGGGAAGGGAACAGGTGGCCAATCAGCCCCAGCATTTT
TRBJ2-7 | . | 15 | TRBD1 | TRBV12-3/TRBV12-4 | CASSSMRGTGVEQYF | TGTGCCAGCAGTTCGATGAGGGGGACAGGGGTCGAGCAGTACTTC
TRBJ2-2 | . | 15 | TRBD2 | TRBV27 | CASSAWSGRAGELFF | TGTGCCAGCAGTGCCTGGAGCGGGAGAGCCGGGGAGCTGTTTTTT
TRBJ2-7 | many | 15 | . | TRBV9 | CASSVGSGTFTEQYF | TGTGCCAGCAGCGTAGGTAGCGGAACCTTCACCGAGCAGTACTTC
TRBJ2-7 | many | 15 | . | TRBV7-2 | CASSLAVPGRNEQYF | TGTGCCAGCAGCTTAGCAGTGCCAGGGAGAAACGAGCAGTACTTC
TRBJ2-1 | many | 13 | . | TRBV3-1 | CASSQEGGNEQFF | TGTGCCAGCAGCCAAGAGGGCGGGAATGAGCAGTTCTTC
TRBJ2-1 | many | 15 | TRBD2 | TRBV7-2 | CASSILTSGSSEQFF | TGTGCCAGCAGCATTTTGACTAGCGGGAGTTCTGAGCAGTTCTTC
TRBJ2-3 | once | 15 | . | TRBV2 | CASSPGTLSTDTQYF | TGTGCCAGCAGCCCTGGGACCTTGAGCACAGATACGCAGTATTTT
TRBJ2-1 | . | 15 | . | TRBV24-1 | CATSESTTRGNEQFF | TGTGCCACCAGTGAGTCCACTACTAGGGGCAATGAGCAGTTCTTC
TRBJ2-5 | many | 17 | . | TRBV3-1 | CASSPPYGQKLQETQYF | TGTGCCAGCAGCCCACCGTACGGACAGAAACTACAAGAGACCCAGTACTTC
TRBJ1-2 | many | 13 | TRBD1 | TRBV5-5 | CASNAQGIHGYTF | TGTGCCAGCAACGCACAGGGGATACATGGCTACACCTTC
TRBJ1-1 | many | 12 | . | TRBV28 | CASSQQATEAFF | TGTGCCAGCAGCCAGCAGGCCACTGAAGCTTTCTTT
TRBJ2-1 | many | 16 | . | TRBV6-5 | CASSYAIRAASNEQFF | TGTGCCAGCAGTTACGCCATCCGGGCGGCTTCCAATGAGCAGTTCTTC
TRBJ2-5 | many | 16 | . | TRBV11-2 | CASSLDTGIAHETQYF | TGTGCCAGCAGCTTAGATACAGGAATCGCCCATGAGACCCAGTACTTC
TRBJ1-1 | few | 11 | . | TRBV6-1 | CASSEPMEAFF | TGTGCCAGCAGTGAACCGATGGAAGCTTTCTTT
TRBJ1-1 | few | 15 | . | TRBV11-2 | CASSSAYGARNEAFF | TGTGCCAGCAGCTCCGCTTATGGGGCCCGAAATGAAGCTTTCTTT
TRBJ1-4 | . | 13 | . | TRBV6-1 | CASAIDRNEKLFF | TGTGCCAGCGCTATAGACCGGAATGAAAAACTGTTTTTT
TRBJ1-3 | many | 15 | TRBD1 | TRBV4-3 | CASSLGQGPGNTIYF | TGCGCCAGCAGCCTAGGACAGGGCCCTGGAAACACCATATATTTT
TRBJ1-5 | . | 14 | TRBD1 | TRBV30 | CAWSRDRGRQPQHF | TGTGCCTGGAGTAGGGACAGGGGTAGGCAGCCCCAGCATTTT
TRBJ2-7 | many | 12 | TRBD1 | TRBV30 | CAWSETGNEQYF | TGTGCCTGGAGTGAGACAGGGAACGAGCAGTACTTC
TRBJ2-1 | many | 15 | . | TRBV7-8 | CASSLADHQWDEQFF | TGTGCCAGCAGCTTAGCGGATCATCAATGGGATGAGCAGTTCTTC
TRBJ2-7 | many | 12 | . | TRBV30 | CAWVRAAYEQYF | TGTGCCTGGGTCAGGGCCGCCTACGAGCAGTACTTC
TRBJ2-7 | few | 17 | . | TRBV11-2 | CASSLGGIGGIPYEQYF | TGTGCCAGCAGCTTAGGGGGGATTGGGGGGATACCCTACGAGCAGTACTTC
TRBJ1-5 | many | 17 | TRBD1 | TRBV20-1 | CSALPGQGFHSNQPQHF | TGCAGTGCCCTACCGGGACAGGGGTTTCATAGCAATCAGCCCCAGCATTTT
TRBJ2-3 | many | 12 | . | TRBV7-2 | CASSPSGDTQYF | TGTGCCAGCAGCCCTTCAGGGGATACGCAGTATTTT
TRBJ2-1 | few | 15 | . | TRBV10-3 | CAITPGANSYNEQFF | TGTGCCATCACGCCGGGGGCGAACTCCTACAATGAGCAGTTCTTC
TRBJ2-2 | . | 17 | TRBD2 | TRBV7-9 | CASSTGLAGDRTGELFF | TGTGCCAGCAGCACGGGACTAGCGGGAGATCGGACCGGGGAGCTGTTTTTT
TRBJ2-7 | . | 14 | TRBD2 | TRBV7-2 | CASSPDSGGNEQYF | TGTGCCAGCAGCCCCGATAGCGGGGGCAACGAGCAGTACTTC
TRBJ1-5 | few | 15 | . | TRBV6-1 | CASSVGGYSNQPQHF | TGTGCCAGCAGTGTCGGGGGATATAGCAATCAGCCCCAGCATTTT
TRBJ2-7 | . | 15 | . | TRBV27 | CASSWGSGPIYEQYF | TGTGCCAGCAGTTGGGGGTCCGGGCCTATCTACGAGCAGTACTTC
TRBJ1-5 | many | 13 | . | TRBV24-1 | CATRGWDNQPQHF | TGTGCCACCAGGGGATGGGACAATCAGCCCCAGCATTTT
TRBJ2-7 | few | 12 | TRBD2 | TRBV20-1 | CSGREGIYEQYF | TGCAGTGGGCGGGAGGGTATCTACGAGCAGTACTTC
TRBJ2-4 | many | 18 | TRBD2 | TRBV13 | CASSFSPQLAGAKNIQYF | TGTGCCAGCAGCTTCTCCCCACAACTAGCGGGGGCCAAAAACATTCAGTACTTC
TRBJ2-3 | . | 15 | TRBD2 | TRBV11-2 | CASSFLAGHTDTQYF | TGTGCCAGCAGCTTTCTAGCGGGACACACAGATACGCAGTATTTT
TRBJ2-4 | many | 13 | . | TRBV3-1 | CASSPQVKNIQYF | TGTGCCAGCAGCCCCCAAGTCAAAAACATTCAGTACTTC
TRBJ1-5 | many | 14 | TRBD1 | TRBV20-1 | CSASHGTGNQPQHF | TGCAGTGCTAGCCACGGGACAGGGAATCAGCCCCAGCATTTT